This T cell receptor (beta chain) was sequenced for a study of Ad26.COV2.S vaccination and SARS-CoV-2 variants. Germline V CDR1 and CDR2: GTSNPN, SVGIG (reference sequence). CDR3 length: 13 residues. V was trimmed by 1 base and J by 4 bases, leaving 7 bases between them. Treatment in this sample: 19 received Ad26.COV2.S at low or high dose, single or two shots; several received placebo; per-sample allocation not given. Day 63 after the first injection of vaccine or placebo was the sampling time. Sequencing was performed with immunoSEQ multiplex PCR; in TCRdb, only in-frame clones are kept and a portion is missing. The data hold hundreds of thousands of clones, with roughly 87% observed a single time.

This sequence joins TRBV30 and TRBJ2-2; D gene unclear. The sequence was obtained from a person between 18 and 65 years old who received the Ad26.COV2.S COVID-19 vaccine or a placebo. Here the sequenced sample was peripheral blood, taken in a trial of Ad26.COV2.S vaccine versus placebo. The CDR3 nucleotides are TGTGCCTGGAGTGAAATAGGCACCGGGGAGCTGTTTTTT. Its translation: CAWSEIGTGELFF.